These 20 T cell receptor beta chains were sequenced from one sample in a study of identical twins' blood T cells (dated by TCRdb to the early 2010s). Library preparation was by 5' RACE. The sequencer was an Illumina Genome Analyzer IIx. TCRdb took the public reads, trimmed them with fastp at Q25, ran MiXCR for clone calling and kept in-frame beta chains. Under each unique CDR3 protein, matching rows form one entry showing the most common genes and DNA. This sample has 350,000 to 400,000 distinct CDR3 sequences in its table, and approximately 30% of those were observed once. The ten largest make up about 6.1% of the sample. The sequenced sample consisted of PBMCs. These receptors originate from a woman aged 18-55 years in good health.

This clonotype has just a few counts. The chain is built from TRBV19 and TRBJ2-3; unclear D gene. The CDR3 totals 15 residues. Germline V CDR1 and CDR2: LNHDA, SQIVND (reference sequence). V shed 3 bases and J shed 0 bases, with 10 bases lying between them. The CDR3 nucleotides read TGTGCCAGTAGTATCCAGGACCTTAGCACAGATACGCAGTATTTT. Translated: CASSIQDLSTDTQYF.

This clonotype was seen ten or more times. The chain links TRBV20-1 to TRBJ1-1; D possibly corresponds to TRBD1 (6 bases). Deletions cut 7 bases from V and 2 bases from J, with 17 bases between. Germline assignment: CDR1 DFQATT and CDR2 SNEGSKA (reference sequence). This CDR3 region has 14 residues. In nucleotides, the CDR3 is TGCAGTGTCAGACTGCAGGGGACTAACACTGAAGCTTTCTTT. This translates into CSVRLQGTNTEAFF.

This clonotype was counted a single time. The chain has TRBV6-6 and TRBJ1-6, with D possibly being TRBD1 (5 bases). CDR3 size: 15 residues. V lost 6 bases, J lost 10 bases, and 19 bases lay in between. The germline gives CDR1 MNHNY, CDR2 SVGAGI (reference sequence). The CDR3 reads CASSGSQWDGSPLHF. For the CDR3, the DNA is TGTGCCAGCAGCGGGTCACAGTGGGACGGGTCACCCCTCCACTTT.

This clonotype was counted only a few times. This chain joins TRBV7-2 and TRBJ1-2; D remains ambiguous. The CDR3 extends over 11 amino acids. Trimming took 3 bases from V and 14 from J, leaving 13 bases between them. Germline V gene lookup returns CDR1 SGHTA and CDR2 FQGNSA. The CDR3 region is CASSFYTDVTF. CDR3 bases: TGTGCCAGCAGCTTCTACACGGACGTAACCTTC.

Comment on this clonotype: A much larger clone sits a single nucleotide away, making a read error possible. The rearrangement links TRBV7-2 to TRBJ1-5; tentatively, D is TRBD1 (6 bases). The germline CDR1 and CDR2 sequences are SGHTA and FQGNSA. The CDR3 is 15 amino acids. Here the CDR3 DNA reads TGTGCCATCAGCCTATTCGGGACACTTGATCAGCCCCAGCATTTT. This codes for CAISLFGTLDQPQHF.

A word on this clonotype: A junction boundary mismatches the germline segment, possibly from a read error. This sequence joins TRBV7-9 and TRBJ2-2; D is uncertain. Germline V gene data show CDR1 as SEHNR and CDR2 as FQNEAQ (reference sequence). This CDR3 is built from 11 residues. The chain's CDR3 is CASSPTAEPFF. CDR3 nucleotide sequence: TGTGCCAGCAGCCCGACGGCTGAGCCGTTTTTT.

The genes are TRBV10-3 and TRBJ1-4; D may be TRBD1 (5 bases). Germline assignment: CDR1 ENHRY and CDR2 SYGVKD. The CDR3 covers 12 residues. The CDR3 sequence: CASGGGPEKLFF. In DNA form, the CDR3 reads TGTGCTTCCGGGGGAGGACCTGAAAAACTGTTTTTT.

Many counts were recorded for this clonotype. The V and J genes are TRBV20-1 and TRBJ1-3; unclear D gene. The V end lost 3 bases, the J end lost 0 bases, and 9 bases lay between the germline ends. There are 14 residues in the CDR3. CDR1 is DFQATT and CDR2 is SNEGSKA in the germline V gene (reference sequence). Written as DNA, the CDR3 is TGCAGTGCTAGGGCGGACGGCTCTGGAAACACCATATATTTT. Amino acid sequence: CSARADGSGNTIYF.

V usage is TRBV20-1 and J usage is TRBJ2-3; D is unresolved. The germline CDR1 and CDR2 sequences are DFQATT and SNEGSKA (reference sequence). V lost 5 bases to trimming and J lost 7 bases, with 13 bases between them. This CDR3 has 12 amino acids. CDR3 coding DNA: TGCAGTGCTCAAGAAAATAGCTATACGCAGTATTTT. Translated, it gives CSAQENSYTQYF.

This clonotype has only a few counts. The CDR3 is CASIHTPPYGYTF. The DNA for the CDR3 is TGTGCCAGCATACATACACCACCCTATGGCTACACCTTC. The chain has TRBV6-6 and TRBJ1-2; no clear D. The germline V gene has CDR1 MNHNY and CDR2 SVGAGI (reference sequence). The length of the CDR3 is 13 residues. Deletions cut 7 bases from V and 4 bases from J, with 13 bases between.

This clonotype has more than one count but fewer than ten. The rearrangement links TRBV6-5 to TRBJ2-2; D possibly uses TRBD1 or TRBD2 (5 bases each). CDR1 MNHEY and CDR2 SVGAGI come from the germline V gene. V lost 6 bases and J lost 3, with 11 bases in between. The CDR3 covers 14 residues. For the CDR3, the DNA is TGTGCCAGCAGGAGTGGGGGTGACACCGGGGAGCTGTTTTTT. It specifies CASRSGGDTGELFF.

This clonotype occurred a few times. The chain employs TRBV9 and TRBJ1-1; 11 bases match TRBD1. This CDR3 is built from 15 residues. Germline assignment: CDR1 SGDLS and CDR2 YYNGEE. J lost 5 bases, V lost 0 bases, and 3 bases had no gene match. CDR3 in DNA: TGTGCCAGCAGCGTAGGTGGACAGGGGGCAACTGAAGCTTTCTTT. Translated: CASSVGGQGATEAFF. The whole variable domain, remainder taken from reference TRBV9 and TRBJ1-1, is DSGVTQTPKHLITATGQRVTLRCSPRSGDLSVYWYQQSLDQGLQFLIQYYNGEERAKGNILERFSAQQFPDLHSELNLSSLELGDSALYFCASSVGGQGATEAFFGQGTRLTVV.

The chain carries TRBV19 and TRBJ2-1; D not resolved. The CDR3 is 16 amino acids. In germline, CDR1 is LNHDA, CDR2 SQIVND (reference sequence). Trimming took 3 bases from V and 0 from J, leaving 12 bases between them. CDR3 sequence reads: CASSMWWPSSYNEQFF. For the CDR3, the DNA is TGTGCCAGTAGTATGTGGTGGCCCAGCTCCTACAATGAGCAGTTCTTC.

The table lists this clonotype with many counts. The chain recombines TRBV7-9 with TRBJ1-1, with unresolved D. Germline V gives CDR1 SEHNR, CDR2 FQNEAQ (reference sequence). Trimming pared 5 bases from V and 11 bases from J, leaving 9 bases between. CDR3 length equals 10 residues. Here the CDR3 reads CASSPSSAFF. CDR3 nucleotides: TGTGCCAGCAGCCCATCGTCCGCTTTCTTT.

CDR3 sequence (DNA): TGTGCCAGCAGTAAACAGGGGAGCACCGGGGAGCTGTTTTTT. It is translated as CASSKQGSTGELFF. The chain carries TRBV6-5 and TRBJ2-2, with 7 bases identical to TRBD1. The CDR3 has 14 amino acids. Losses at the gene ends were 5 bases for V and 4 bases for J; bases not matched to a gene: 4. In germline, CDR1 is MNHEY, CDR2 SVGAGI.

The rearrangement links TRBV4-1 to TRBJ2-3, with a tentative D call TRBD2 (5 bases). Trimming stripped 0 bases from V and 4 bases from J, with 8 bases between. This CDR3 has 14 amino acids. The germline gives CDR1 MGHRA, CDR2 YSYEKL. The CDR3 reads CASSQDRRADTQYF. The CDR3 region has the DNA TGCGCCAGCAGCCAAGATCGGCGGGCAGATACGCAGTATTTT.

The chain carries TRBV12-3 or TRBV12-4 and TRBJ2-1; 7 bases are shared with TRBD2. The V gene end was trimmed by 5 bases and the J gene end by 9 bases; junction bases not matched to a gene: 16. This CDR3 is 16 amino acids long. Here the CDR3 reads CASSLYGTMGSIEQFF. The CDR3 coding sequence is TGTGCCAGCAGTCTATACGGGACTATGGGTTCTATTGAGCAGTTCTTC.

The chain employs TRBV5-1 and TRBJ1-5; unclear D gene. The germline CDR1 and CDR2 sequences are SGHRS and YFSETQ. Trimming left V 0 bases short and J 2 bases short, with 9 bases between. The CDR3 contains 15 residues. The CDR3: CASSLVDGRNQPQHF. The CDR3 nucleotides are TGCGCCAGCAGCTTGGTTGACGGACGCAATCAGCCCCAGCATTTT.

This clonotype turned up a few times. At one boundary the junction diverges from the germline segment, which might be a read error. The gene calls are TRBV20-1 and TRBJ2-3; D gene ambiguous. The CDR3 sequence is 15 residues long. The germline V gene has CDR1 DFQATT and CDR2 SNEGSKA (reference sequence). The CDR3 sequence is CSASSVGSSTDTHYF. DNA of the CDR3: TGCAGTGCTAGTAGTGTAGGCTCCAGCACAGATACGCATTATTTT.

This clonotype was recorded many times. Written as DNA, the CDR3 is TGTGCCAGCAAACCGATGACTAACTATGGCTACACCTTC. This codes for CASKPMTNYGYTF. The chain uses TRBV28 and TRBJ1-2; D remains unclear. The CDR3 is 13 residues long. The germline gives CDR1 MDHEN, CDR2 SYDVKM. Trimming cost V 7 bases and J 0 bases, with 9 bases left between them.